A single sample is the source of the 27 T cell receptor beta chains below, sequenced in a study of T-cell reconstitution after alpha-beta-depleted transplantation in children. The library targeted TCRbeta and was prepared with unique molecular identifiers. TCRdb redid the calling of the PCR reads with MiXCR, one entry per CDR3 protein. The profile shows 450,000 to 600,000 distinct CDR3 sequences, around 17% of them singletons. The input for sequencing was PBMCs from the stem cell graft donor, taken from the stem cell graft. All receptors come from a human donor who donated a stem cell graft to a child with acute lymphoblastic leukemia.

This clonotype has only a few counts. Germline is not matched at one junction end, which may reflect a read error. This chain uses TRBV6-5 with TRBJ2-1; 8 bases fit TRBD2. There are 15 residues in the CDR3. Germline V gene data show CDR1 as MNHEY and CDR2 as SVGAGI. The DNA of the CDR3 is TGTGCCAGCAGTTTAACAGCGGGAGATGTGGGGGGGATGGTCTTC. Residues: CASSLTAGDVGGMVF.

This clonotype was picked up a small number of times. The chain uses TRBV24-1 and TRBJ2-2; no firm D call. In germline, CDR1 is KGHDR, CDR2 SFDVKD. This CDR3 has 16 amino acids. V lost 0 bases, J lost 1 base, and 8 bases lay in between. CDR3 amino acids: CATSDLSRVNTGELFF. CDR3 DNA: TGTGCCACCAGTGATTTGAGTCGGGTGAACACCGGGGAGCTGTTTTTT.

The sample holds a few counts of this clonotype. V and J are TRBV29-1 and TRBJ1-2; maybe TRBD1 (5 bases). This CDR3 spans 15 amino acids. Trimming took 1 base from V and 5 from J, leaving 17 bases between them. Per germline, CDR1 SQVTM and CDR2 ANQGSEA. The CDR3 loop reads CSVEGRGDGLYGYTF. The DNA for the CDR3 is TGCAGCGTTGAAGGGAGGGGAGATGGACTATATGGCTACACCTTC.

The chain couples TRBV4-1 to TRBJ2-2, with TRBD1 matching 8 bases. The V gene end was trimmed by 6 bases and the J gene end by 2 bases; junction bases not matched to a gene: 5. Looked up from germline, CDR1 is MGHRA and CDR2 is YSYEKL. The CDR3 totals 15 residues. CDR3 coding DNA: TGCGCCAGCAGGTTGCCAGGGGGCAACACCGGGGAGCTGTTTTTT. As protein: CASRLPGGNTGELFF.

This CDR3 is CSAILAGDYNEQFF. In DNA, the CDR3 is TGCAGTGCAATACTAGCGGGAGATTACAATGAGCAGTTCTTC. The rearrangement joins TRBV20-1 to TRBJ2-1; 11 bases are a match to TRBD2. The germline V gene encodes CDR1 DFQATT and CDR2 SNEGSKA (reference sequence). This CDR3 is built from 14 residues. Trimming cost V 6 bases and J 4 bases; bases outside gene matches: 5.

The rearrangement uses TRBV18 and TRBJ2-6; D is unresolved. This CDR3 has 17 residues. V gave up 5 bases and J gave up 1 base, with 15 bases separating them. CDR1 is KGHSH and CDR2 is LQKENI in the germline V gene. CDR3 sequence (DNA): TGTGCCAGCTCATCTCAGATTGGAGCGTCTGGGGCCAACGTCCTGACTTTC. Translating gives CASSSQIGASGANVLTF.

CDR3 residues: CASSFPAGGHTEAFF. The CDR3, as DNA: TGTGCCAGCAGTTTCCCCGCGGGGGGCCACACTGAAGCTTTCTTT. The chain has TRBV28 and TRBJ1-1; possibly TRBD1 for D (6 bases). Trimming removed 3 bases from V and 3 bases from J, with 14 bases in between. Germline V gives CDR1 MDHEN, CDR2 SYDVKM. The CDR3 runs to 15 residues.

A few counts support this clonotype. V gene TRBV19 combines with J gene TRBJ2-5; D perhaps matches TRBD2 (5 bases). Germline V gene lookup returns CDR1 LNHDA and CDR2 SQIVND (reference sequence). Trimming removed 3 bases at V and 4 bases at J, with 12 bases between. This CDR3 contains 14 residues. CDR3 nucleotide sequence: TGTGCCAGTAGTATGGTGGCGGGTGGAGAGACCCAGTACTTC. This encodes CASSMVAGGETQYF.

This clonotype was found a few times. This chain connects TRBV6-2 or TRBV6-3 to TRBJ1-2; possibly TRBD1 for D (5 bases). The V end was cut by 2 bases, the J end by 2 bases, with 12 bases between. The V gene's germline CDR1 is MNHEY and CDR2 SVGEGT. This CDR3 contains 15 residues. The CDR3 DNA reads TGTGCCAGCAGTTACCCGAACAGGATCAACTATGGCTACACCTTC. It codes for CASSYPNRINYGYTF.

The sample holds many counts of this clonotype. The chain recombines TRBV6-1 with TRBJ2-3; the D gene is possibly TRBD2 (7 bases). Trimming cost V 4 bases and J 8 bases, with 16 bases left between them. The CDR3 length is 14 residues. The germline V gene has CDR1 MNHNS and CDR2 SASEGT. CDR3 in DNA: TGTGCCAGCAGTGGACAGGTTCGCGGGGGTACGCAGTATTTT. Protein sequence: CASSGQVRGGTQYF.

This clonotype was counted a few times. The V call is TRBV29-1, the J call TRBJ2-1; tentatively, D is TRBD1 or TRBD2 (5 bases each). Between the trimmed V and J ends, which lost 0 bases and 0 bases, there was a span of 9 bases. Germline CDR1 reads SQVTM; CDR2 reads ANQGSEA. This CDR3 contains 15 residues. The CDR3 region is CSVEEGESSYNEQFF. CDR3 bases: TGCAGCGTTGAAGAGGGGGAAAGCTCCTACAATGAGCAGTTCTTC.

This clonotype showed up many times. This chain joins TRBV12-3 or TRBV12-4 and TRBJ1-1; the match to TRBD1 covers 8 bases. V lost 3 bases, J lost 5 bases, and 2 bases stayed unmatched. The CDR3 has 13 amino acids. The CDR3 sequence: CASSFGQGTEAFF. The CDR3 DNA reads TGTGCCAGCAGTTTTGGACAGGGAACTGAAGCTTTCTTT.

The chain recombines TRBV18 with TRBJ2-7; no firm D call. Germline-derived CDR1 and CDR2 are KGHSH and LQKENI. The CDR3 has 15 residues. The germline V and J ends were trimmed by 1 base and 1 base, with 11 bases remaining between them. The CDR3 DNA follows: TGTGCCAGCTCACCACTTAGGGCCCAATCCTACGAGCAGTACTTC. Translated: CASSPLRAQSYEQYF.

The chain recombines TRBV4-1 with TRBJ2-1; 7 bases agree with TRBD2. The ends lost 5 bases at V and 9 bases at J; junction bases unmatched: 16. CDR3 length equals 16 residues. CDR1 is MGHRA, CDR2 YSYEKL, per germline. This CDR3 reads CASSDPGTTIAAEQFF. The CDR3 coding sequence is TGCGCCAGCAGCGATCCCGGGACTACGATAGCGGCTGAGCAGTTCTTC.

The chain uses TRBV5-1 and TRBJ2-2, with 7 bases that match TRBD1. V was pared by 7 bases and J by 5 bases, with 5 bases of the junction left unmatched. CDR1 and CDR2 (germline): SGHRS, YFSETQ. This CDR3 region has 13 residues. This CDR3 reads CASQRGRTGELFF. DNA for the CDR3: TGCGCCAGCCAAAGGGGGCGAACCGGGGAGCTGTTTTTT.

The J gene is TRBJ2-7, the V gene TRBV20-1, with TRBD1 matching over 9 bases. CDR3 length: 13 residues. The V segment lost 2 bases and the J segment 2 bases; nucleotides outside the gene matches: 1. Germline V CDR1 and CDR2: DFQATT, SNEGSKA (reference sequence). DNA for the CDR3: TGCAGTGCTAGACGACAGGGGGCCTACGAGCAGTACTTC. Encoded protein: CSARRQGAYEQYF.

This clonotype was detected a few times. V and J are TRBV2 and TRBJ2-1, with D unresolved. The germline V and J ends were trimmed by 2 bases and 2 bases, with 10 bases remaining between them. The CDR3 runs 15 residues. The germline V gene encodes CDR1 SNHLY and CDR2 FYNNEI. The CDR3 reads CASSEWLSTYNEQFF. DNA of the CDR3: TGTGCCAGCAGTGAATGGCTCTCAACCTACAATGAGCAGTTCTTC.

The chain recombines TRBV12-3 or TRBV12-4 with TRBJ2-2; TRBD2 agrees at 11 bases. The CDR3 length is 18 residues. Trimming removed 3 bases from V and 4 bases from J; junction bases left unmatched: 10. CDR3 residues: CASSFIGTSGISTGELFF. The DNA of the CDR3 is TGTGCCAGCAGTTTTATCGGGACTAGCGGAATTTCCACCGGGGAGCTGTTTTTT.

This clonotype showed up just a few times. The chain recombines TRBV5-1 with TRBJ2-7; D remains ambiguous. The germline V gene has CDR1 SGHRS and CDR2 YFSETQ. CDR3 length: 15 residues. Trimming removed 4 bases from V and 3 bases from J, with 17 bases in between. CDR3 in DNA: TGCGCCAGCAGCCCTTCTAGTCTTCTCCTCTACGAGCAGTACTTC. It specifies CASSPSSLLLYEQYF.

CDR3 bases: TGTGCCAGCAGCCGAACAGGGTTTAGCTATGGCTACACCTTC. It is translated as CASSRTGFSYGYTF. J is TRBJ1-2 and V is TRBV6-1; the D gene is possibly TRBD1 (6 bases). The CDR3 has 14 residues. Germline loops: CDR1 MNHNS, CDR2 SASEGT. V was clipped by 6 bases and J by 4 bases, with 15 bases between them.

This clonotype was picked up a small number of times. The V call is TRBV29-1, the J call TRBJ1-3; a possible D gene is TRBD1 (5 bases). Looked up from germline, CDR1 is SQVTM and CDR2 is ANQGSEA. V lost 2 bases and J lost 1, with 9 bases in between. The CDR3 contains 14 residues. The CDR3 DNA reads TGCAGCGTTGAACCAGGACATTCTGGAAACACCATATATTTT. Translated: CSVEPGHSGNTIYF.

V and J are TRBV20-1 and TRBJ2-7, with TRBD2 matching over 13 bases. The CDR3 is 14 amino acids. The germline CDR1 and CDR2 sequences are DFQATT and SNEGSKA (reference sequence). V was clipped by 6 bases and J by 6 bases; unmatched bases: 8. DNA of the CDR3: TGCAGTGCCAGCCGACTAGCGGGAGGCTCCGAGCAGTACTTC. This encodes CSASRLAGGSEQYF.

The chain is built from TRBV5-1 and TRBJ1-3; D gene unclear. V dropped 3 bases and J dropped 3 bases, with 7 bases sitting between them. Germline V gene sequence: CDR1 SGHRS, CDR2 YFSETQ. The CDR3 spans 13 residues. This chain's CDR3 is CASSSINGNTIYF. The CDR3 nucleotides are TGCGCCAGCAGCTCTATTAATGGAAACACCATATATTTT.

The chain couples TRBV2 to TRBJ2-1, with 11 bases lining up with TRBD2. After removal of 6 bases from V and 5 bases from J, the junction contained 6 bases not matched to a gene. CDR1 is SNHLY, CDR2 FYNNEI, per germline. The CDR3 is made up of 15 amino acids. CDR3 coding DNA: TGTGCCAGCAGCGAACTAGCGGGAGCTGACAATGAGCAGTTCTTC. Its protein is CASSELAGADNEQFF.

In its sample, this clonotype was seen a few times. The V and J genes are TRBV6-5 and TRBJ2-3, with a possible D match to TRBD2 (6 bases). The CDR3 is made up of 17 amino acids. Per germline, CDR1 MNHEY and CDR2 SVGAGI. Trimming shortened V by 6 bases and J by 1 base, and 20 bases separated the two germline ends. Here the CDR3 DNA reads TGTGCCAGCAGGGTCCCGTGGGAGTCGGGAGGCACAGATACGCAGTATTTT. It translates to CASRVPWESGGTDTQYF.

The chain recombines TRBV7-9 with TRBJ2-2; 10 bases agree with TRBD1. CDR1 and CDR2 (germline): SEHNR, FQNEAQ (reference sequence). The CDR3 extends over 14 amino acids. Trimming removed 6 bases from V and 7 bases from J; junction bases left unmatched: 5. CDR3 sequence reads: CASRKGQGSGELFF. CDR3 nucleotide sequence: TGTGCCAGCAGGAAGGGACAGGGGAGCGGGGAGCTGTTTTTT.

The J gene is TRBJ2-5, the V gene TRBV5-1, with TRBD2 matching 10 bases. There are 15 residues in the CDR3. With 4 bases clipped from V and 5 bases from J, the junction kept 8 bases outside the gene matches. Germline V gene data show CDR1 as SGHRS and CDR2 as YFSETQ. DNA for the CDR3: TGCGCCAGCAGCGCCCTAGCGGGAGTAGTGGAGACCCAGTACTTC. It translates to CASSALAGVVETQYF. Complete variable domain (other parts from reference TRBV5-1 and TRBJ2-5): KAGVTQTPRYLIKTRGQQVTLSCSPISGHRSVSWYQQTPGQGLQFLFEYFSETQRNKGNFPGRFSGRQFSNSRSEMNVSTLELGDSALYLCASSALAGVVETQYFGPGTRLLVL.